This T cell receptor (beta chain) was sequenced during a study of CD8+CD57+ T cells in acquired aplastic anemia. Study-wide background: Sorted CD4+ plus CD8+ cells gave DNA averaging approximately 2.9 ug.

The study's findings and limits: Researchers report that 25 to 30 CD8+ CDR3 sequences appeared in both patients and controls. Any difference that existed in CD8+ Simpson's diversity between patients and controls was not significant.

Genomic DNA served as template for TCR beta VDJ and CDR3 profiling. Using its own MiXCR run on the reads, TCRdb lists one record per CDR3 protein. The sample consists of a few hundred thousand distinct CDR3 sequences, about 56% of them appearing once. Germline assignment: CDR1 SNHLY and CDR2 FYNNEI. Deletions cut 4 bases from V and 8 bases from J, with 15 bases between. This CDR3 region has 14 residues. In the case of this clonotype: The target antigen is unknown.

This receptor was taken from a human donor with severe aplastic anemia or a healthy control (not recorded which). The source material was sorted CD4+, CD8+, or CD8+CD57+ T cells (not recorded which) from PBMCs. The rearrangement joins TRBV2 to TRBJ2-1, with no clear D. CDR3 sequence (DNA): TGTGCCAGCAGTGTGGGGTCCTCTACGGATGAGCAGTTCTTC. It is translated as CASSVGSSTDEQFF.